A single sample gave rise to the 2 T cell receptor beta chains below, sequenced in a study of blood T cell repertoires in COVID-19. Generated by immunoSEQ multiplex PCR, the TCRdb table keeps only in-frame clones and is missing some. This table has approximately 300,000 clones, about 92% appearing once. The specimen was PBMCs or T cells enriched from blood (not recorded which). These receptors were taken from a woman aged 25 to 45 who had recovered from COVID-19.

The chain uses TRBV7-9 and TRBJ2-1; D is uncertain. The CDR3 sequence is 14 residues long. CDR1 and CDR2 (germline): SEHNR, FQNEAQ (reference sequence). Deletions cut 2 bases from V and 7 bases from J, with 12 bases between. CDR3 residues: CASSLSVNRNEQFF. The DNA of the CDR3 is TGTGCCAGCAGCTTATCCGTGAATCGGAATGAGCAGTTCTTC.

The chain uses TRBV27 and TRBJ2-2; TRBD2 is a possible D gene (6 bases). Deletions cut 3 bases from V and 4 bases from J, with 21 bases between. The CDR3 runs 18 residues. Per the germline V gene, CDR1 is MNHEY and CDR2 is SMNVEV (reference sequence). The CDR3 DNA is TGTGCCAGCAGTTTCGATGGGGCGCTCCCGGGGGTCACCGGGGAGCTGTTTTTT. This encodes CASSFDGALPGVTGELFF.